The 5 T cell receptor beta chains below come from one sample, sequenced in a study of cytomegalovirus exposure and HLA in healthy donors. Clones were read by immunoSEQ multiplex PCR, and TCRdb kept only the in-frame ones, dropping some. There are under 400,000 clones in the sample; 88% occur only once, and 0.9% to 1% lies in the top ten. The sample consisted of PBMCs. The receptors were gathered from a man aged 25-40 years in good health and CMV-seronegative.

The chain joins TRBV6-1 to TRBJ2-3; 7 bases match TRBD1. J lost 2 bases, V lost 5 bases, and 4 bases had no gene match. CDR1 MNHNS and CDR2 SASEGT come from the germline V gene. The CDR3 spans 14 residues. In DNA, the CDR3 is TGTGCCAGCAGTTTCCAGGGGGACACAGATACGCAGTATTTT. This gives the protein CASSFQGDTDTQYF.

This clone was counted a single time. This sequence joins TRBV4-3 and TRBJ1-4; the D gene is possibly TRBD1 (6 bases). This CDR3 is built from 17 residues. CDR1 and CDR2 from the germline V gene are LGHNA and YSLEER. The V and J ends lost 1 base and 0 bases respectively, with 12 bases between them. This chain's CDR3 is CASSQGSRGTTNEKLFF. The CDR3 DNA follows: TGCGCCAGCAGCCAAGGATCCAGGGGCACAACTAATGAAAAACTGTTTTTT.

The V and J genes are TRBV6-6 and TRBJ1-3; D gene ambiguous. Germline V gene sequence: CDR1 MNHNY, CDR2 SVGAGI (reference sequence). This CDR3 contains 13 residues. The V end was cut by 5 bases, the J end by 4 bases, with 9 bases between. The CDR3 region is CASSTMQGNTIYF. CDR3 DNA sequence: TGTGCCAGCAGTACAATGCAGGGAAACACCATATATTTT.

The CDR3 sequence: CASSPRRTSNEQFF. CDR3 coding DNA: TGTGCCAGCAGCCCAAGACGGACTTCCAATGAGCAGTTCTTC. The V and J genes are TRBV13 and TRBJ2-1; D possibly corresponds to TRBD2 (5 bases). The V gene lost 5 bases and the J gene lost 6 bases, with 14 bases spanning the gap. The CDR3 has 14 residues. Germline assignment: CDR1 PRHDT and CDR2 FYEKMQ (reference sequence).

This CDR3 is CASSLVGNSYNSPLHF. The CDR3 DNA is TGTGCCAGCAGCTTAGTCGGTAACTCCTATAATTCACCCCTCCACTTT. The chain couples TRBV27 to TRBJ1-6; D gene ambiguous. The V end was cut by 6 bases, the J end by 0 bases, with 12 bases between. Per the germline V gene, CDR1 is MNHEY and CDR2 is SMNVEV (reference sequence). The CDR3 spans 16 residues.